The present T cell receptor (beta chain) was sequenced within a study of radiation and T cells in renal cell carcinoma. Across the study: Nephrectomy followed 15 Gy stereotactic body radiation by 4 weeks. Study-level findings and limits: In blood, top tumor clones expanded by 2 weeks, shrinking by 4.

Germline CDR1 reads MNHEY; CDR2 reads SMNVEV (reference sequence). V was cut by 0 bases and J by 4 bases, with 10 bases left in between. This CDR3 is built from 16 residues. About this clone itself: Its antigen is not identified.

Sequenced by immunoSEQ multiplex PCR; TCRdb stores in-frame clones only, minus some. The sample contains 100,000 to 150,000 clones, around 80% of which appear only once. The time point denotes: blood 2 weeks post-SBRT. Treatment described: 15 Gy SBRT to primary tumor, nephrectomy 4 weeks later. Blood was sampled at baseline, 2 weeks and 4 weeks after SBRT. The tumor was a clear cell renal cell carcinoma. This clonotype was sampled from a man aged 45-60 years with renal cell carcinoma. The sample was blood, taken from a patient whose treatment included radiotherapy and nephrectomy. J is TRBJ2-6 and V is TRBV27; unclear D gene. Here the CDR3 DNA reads TGTGCCAGCAGTTTATCCCGCATCAGGGGGGCCAACGTCCTGACTTTC. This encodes CASSLSRIRGANVLTF.